The TCR beta chain under discussion was sequenced for a study of cytomegalovirus exposure and HLA in healthy donors. Across the whole study: An earlier analysis identified 120 million or so unique TCR beta sequences in about 200 million T cells. Among the roughly 400 genotyped donors, approximately 82% were placed in the Caucasian-associated ancestry cluster. General study results and limits: TCR beta V- and J-gene trimming was later associated with a missense DCLRE1C variant.

The PCR used 60 Vbeta and 13 Jbeta primers. The data were produced by immunoSEQ multiplex PCR, yet TCRdb's version contains in-frame clones alone and is incomplete. The sample lists about 98,000 clones; around 80% were seen once. The germline V gene encodes CDR1 LNHNV and CDR2 YYDKDF (reference sequence). The trim removed 0 bases at V and 8 bases at J, leaving 13 bases unmatched. The CDR3 length is 18 residues. This donor's file did not include a recorded CMV serostatus. On this clone itself: Antigen unknown.

What was sequenced was PBMCs. This receptor was identified in a human donor in good health. V and J are TRBV15 and TRBJ2-5, with TRBD2 identical over 12 bases. CDR3 residues: CATSRDLKPSGGADTQYF. The CDR3 DNA reads TGTGCCACCAGCAGAGACCTCAAGCCTAGCGGGGGGGCCGACACCCAGTACTTC.